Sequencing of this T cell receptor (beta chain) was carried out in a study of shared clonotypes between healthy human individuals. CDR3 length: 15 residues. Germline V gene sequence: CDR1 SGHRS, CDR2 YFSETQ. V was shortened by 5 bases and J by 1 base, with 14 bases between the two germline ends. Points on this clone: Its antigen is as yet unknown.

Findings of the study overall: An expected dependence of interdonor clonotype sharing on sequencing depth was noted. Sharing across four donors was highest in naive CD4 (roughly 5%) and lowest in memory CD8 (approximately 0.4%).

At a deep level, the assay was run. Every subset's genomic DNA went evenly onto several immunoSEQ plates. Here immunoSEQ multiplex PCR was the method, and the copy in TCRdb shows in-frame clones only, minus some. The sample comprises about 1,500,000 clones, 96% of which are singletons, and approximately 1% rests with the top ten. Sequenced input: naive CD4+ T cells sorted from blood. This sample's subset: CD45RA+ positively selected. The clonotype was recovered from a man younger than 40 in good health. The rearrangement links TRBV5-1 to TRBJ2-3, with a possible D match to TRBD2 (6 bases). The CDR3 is CASSGGFVGTDTQYF. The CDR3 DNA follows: TGCGCCAGCAGTGGGGGGTTTGTCGGCACAGATACGCAGTATTTT.